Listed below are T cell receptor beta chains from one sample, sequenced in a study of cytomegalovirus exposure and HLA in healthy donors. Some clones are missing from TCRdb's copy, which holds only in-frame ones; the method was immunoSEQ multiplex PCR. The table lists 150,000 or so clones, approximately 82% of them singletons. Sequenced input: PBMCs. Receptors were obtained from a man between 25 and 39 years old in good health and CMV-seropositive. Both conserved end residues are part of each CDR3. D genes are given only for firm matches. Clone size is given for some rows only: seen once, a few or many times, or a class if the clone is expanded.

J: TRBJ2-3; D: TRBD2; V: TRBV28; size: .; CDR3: CASTSLGGLAGSTQYF; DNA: TGTGCCAGCACCTCTCTCGGGGGGCTAGCGGGCAGTACGCAGTATTTT
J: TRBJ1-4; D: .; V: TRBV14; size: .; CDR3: CASSQLQGITNEKLFF; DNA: TGTGCCAGCAGCCAACTCCAGGGGATTACTAATGAAAAACTGTTTTTT
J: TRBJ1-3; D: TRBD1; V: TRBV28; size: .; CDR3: CASSLTGTGNTIYF; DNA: TGTGCCAGCAGCTTGACAGGGACCGGAAACACCATATATTTT
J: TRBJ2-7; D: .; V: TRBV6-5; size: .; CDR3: CASSYSYREYEQYF; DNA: TGTGCCAGCAGTTACTCGTACAGGGAATACGAGCAGTACTTC
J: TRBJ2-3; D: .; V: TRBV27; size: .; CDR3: CASRNSAGPPDTQYF; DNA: TGTGCCAGCAGGAACTCAGCAGGTCCCCCAGATACGCAGTATTTT
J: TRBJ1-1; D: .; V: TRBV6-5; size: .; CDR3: CASSNRGQYTEAFF; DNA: TGTGCCAGCAGTAATAGGGGACAATACACTGAAGCTTTCTTT
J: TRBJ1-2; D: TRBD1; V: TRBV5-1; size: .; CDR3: CASSKRQGEDVGYTF; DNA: TGCGCCAGCAGCAAACGACAGGGGGAAGATGTTGGCTACACCTTC
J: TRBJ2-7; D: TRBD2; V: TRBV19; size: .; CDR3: CASSSGLAGNEQYF; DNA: TGTGCCAGTAGTTCGGGACTAGCGGGAAACGAGCAGTACTTC
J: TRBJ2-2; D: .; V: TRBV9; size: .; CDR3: CASSPVGPGELFF; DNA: TGTGCCAGCAGCCCCGTGGGGCCCGGGGAGCTGTTTTTT
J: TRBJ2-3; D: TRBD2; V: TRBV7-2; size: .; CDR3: CASSLGTAGGPLDTQYF; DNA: TGTGCCAGCAGCTTAGGGACGGCGGGGGGGCCTCTGGATACGCAGTATTTT
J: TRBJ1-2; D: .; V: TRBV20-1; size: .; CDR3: CSARSDYGYTF; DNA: TGCAGTGCTAGGTCAGACTATGGCTACACCTTC
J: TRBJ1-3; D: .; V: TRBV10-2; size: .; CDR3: CASSEQGYGNTIYF; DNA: TGCGCCAGCAGTGAGCAGGGGTACGGAAACACCATATATTTT
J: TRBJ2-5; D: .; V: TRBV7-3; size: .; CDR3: CASSQDSQETQYF; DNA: TGTGCCAGCAGCCAGGACAGTCAAGAGACCCAGTACTTC
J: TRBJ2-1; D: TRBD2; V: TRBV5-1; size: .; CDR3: CASSGTSGYNEQFF; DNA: TGCGCCAGCTCCGGGACTAGCGGATACAATGAGCAGTTCTTC
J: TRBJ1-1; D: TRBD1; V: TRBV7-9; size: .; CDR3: CASSPKTGSTEAFF; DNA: TGTGCCAGCAGCCCGAAGACAGGGAGCACTGAAGCTTTCTTT
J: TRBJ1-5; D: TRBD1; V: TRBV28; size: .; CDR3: CASLGQGGQPQHF; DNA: TGTGCCAGCCTTGGACAGGGAGGTCAGCCCCAGCATTTT
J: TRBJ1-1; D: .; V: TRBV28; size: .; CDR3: CASSPSGTGGTEAFF; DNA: TGTGCCAGCAGTCCCTCCGGGACGGGGGGAACTGAAGCTTTCTTT
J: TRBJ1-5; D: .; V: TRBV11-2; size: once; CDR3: CASSKSGVSQPQHF; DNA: TGTGCCAGCAGCAAATCAGGGGTTTCACAGCCCCAGCATTTT
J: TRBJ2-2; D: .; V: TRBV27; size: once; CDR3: CASGSAANTGELFF; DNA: TGTGCCAGCGGTTCAGCGGCGAACACCGGGGAGCTGTTTTTT
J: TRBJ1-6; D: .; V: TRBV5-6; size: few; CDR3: CASSLGGPSNNSPLHF; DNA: TGTGCCAGCAGCTTGGGTGGGCCCTCCAATAATTCACCCCTCCACTTT
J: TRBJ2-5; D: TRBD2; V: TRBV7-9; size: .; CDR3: CSSSDGTSGAQETQYF; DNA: TGTTCCAGCAGCGATGGGACTAGCGGGGCCCAAGAGACCCAGTACTTC
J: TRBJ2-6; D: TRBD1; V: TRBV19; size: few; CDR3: CASSGGQGVSGANVLTF; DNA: TGTGCCAGTAGTGGGGGACAGGGGGTTTCGGGGGCCAACGTCCTGACTTTC
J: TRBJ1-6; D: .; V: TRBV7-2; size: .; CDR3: CASSLEGWPREPLHF; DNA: TGTGCCAGCAGCTTAGAAGGGTGGCCCAGGGAACCCCTCCACTTT
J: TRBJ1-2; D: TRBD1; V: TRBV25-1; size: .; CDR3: CATSGTVYGYTF; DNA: TGTGCCACCTCCGGGACAGTCTATGGCTACACCTTC
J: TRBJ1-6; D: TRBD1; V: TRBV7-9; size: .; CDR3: CASSLQTGDNSPLHF; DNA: TGTGCCAGCAGCCTCCAGACAGGGGATAATTCACCCCTCCACTTT
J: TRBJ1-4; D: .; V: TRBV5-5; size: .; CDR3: CASSLTGWEEKLFF; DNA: TGTGCCAGCAGCTTGACAGGGTGGGAAGAAAAACTGTTTTTT
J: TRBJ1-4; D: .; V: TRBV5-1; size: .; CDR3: CASSLGVGSLLFF; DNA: TGCGCCAGCAGCTTGGGAGTAGGGAGTTTACTGTTTTTT
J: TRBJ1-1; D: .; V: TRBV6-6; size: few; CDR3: CASSSLSMDTEAFF; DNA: TGTGCCAGCAGTTCCCTATCGATGGACACTGAAGCTTTCTTT
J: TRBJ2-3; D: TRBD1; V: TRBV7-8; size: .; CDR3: CASSPSRDRATDTQYF; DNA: TGTGCCAGCAGCCCTAGTCGGGACAGGGCGACAGATACGCAGTATTTT
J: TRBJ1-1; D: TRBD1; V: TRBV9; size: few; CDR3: CASSGEGQGLNAFF; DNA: TGTGCCAGCAGCGGAGAGGGACAGGGGTTGAATGCTTTCTTT
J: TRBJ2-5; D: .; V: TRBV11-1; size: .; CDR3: CASSLQGSQETQYF; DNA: TGTGCCAGCAGTCTGCAGGGCAGCCAAGAGACCCAGTACTTC